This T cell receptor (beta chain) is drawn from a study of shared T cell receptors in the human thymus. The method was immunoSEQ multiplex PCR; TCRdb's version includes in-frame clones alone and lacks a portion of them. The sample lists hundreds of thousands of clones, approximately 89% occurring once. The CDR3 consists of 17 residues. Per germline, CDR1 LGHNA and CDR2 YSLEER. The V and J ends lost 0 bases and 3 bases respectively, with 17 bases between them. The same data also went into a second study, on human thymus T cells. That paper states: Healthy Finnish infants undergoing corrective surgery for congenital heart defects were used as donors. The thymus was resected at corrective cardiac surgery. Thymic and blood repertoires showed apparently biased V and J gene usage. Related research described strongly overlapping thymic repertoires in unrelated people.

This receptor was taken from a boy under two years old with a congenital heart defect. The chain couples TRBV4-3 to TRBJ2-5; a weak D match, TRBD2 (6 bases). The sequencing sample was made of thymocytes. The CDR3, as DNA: TGCGCCAGCAGCCAAGAGATCTGGAGGGTCGGGGAAGAGACCCAGTACTTC. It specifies CASSQEIWRVGEETQYF.